The 20 T cell receptor beta chains given below trace back to one sample, sequenced in a study of cytomegalovirus exposure and HLA in healthy donors. PCR involved 60 Vbeta and 13 Jbeta primers. Clones were sequenced by immunoSEQ multiplex PCR, and TCRdb holds only the in-frame ones, with some missing. This sample has about 160,000 clones, with approximately 84% found just once. Source material: PBMCs. These receptors were taken from a man aged 18 to 30 in good health and CMV-seropositive.

This clone appeared once. The chain links TRBV30 to TRBJ2-2; D is unresolved. The CDR3 runs to 16 residues. Germline V lookup: CDR1 GTSNPN, CDR2 SVGIG (reference sequence). V was clipped by 4 bases and J by 7 bases, with 22 bases between them. In nucleotides, the CDR3 is TGTGCCTGGAACGACCTTAGCCCCCAAAAAGGCGGGGAGCTGTTTTTT. This sequence encodes CAWNDLSPQKGGELFF.

V is TRBV11-2 and J is TRBJ2-7; D call uncertain. CDR1 and CDR2 from the germline V gene are SGHAT and FQNNGV. The CDR3 length is 12 residues. The V and J ends lost 5 bases and 4 bases respectively, with 9 bases between them. The CDR3 spells CASSARSYEQYF. CDR3 bases: TGTGCCAGCAGCGCCAGGTCTTACGAGCAGTACTTC.

This chain connects TRBV30 to TRBJ1-1; no reliable D call. V was cut by 4 bases and J by 0 bases, with 15 bases left in between. This CDR3 region has 15 residues. CDR1 and CDR2 (germline): GTSNPN, SVGIG (reference sequence). DNA for the CDR3: TGTGCCTGGAACGGTATTTCGATCATGAACACTGAAGCTTTCTTT. Protein product: CAWNGISIMNTEAFF.

This chain uses TRBV7-2 with TRBJ2-1; a weak D match, TRBD2 (6 bases). Germline CDR1 SGHTA, CDR2 FQGNSA. The CDR3 is made up of 17 amino acids. Trimming stripped 1 base from V and 7 bases from J, with 20 bases between. CDR3 loop: CASSLGGAGTWVNEQFF. Here the CDR3 DNA reads TGTGCCAGCAGCTTAGGTGGGGCGGGGACCTGGGTAAATGAGCAGTTCTTC. The complete variable domain, with remaining parts taken from reference TRBV7-2 and TRBJ2-1, reads GAGVSQSPSNKVTEKGKDVELRCDPISGHTALYWYRQSLGQGLEFLIYFQGNSAPDKSGLPSDRFSAERTGGSVSTLTIQRTQQEDSAVYLCASSLGGAGTWVNEQFFGPGTRLTVL.

V usage is TRBV6-4 and J usage is TRBJ1-6; D unresolved. This CDR3 has 15 residues. V was pared by 0 bases and J by 6 bases, with 9 bases between. Per the germline V gene, CDR1 is MRHNA and CDR2 is SNTAGT. CDR3 sequence (DNA): TGTGCCAGCAGTGACTCGAACTCTGCTAATTCACCCCTCCACTTT. Translation gives CASSDSNSANSPLHF.

On this clone itself: Within the sample, other DNA sequences also encode this same CDR3. This sequence joins TRBV30 and TRBJ1-2; tentative D call: TRBD1 (5 bases). This CDR3 contains 12 residues. V dropped 2 bases and J dropped 2 bases, with 6 bases sitting between them. Germline V gene data show CDR1 as GTSNPN and CDR2 as SVGIG (reference sequence). CDR3: CAWSPGNYGYTF. The DNA for the CDR3 is TGTGCCTGGAGTCCAGGGAACTATGGCTACACCTTC.

J is TRBJ2-7 and V is TRBV5-8; the match to TRBD1 covers 9 bases. The CDR3 totals 16 residues. The V gene's germline CDR1 is SGHTS and CDR2 YDEGEE. J lost 5 bases, V lost 5 bases, and 14 bases had no gene match. The CDR3 DNA is TGTGCCAGCAGGTCGCCACAGGGGGCGGTGGAGGACGAGCAGTACTTC. Translated, it gives CASRSPQGAVEDEQYF.

V gene TRBV11-2 combines with J gene TRBJ1-6; 7 nucleotides align to TRBD1. The CDR3 contains 15 residues. The junction had 10 bases not matched to a gene; V was cut back by 4 bases and J by 10 bases. The germline V gene has CDR1 SGHAT and CDR2 FQNNGV. The CDR3 here is CASSWTLQGVSPLHF. CDR3 sequence (DNA): TGTGCCAGCAGCTGGACTCTTCAGGGGGTCTCACCCCTCCACTTT.

The chain is built from TRBV30 and TRBJ1-6; maybe TRBD1 (6 bases). The CDR3 length is 13 residues. CDR1 is GTSNPN and CDR2 is SVGIG in the germline V gene (reference sequence). CDR3 sequence (DNA): TGTGCAGAGCGGACAGAGCTAAATTCACCCCTCCACTTT. Translating gives CAERTELNSPLHF.

The rearrangement links TRBV7-9 to TRBJ2-1, with D perhaps TRBD2 (6 bases). CDR1 is SEHNR, CDR2 FQNEAQ, per germline (reference sequence). The CDR3 is 11 amino acids. Deletions cut 5 bases from V and 14 bases from J, with 13 bases between. CDR3 residues: CASSDGWGEFF. The DNA of the CDR3 is TGTGCCAGCAGCGACGGGTGGGGGGAGTTCTTC.

This rearrangement joins TRBV19 to TRBJ1-6; 7 bases are a match to TRBD1. Losses at the gene ends were 3 bases for V and 5 bases for J; bases not matched to a gene: 10. The CDR3 has 17 residues. Germline V lookup: CDR1 LNHDA, CDR2 SQIVND (reference sequence). CDR3 DNA: TGTGCCAGTAGTATGAGGGGGCGAGGGACAGATAATTCACCCCTCCACTTT. This codes for CASSMRGRGTDNSPLHF.

V and J are TRBV6-1 and TRBJ2-3; TRBD2 agrees at 8 bases. Looked up from germline, CDR1 is MNHNS and CDR2 is SASEGT. Trimming took 2 bases from V and 3 from J; bases not matched to a gene: 4. The CDR3 runs 15 residues. The CDR3 here is CASSERRGGTDTQYF. CDR3 nucleotide sequence: TGTGCCAGCAGTGAAAGACGGGGGGGGACAGATACGCAGTATTTT.

The chain employs TRBV7-6 and TRBJ2-7, with D possibly matching TRBD2 (5 bases). CDR1 and CDR2 from the germline V gene are SGHVS and FNYEAQ. The V and J ends lost 2 bases and 5 bases respectively, with 13 bases between them. The CDR3 is made up of 14 amino acids. The CDR3 DNA sequence: TGTGCCAGCAGCTTATACCCTAGCAACCACGAGCAGTACTTC. Its protein product is CASSLYPSNHEQYF.

The genes are TRBV5-8 and TRBJ1-5; D is ambiguous. This CDR3 is 13 amino acids long. V lost 1 base and J 3 bases, leaving 5 bases between the germline ends. Germline V gene sequence: CDR1 SGHTS, CDR2 YDEGEE. The CDR3 sequence: CASSLQDNQPQHF. CDR3 nucleotides: TGTGCCAGCAGCTTGCAGGACAATCAGCCCCAGCATTTT.

This chain joins TRBV29-1 and TRBJ1-2; 9 bases match TRBD1. Germline CDR1 is SQVTM and CDR2 is ANQGSEA. The CDR3 is 14 residues long. Trimming took 2 bases from V and 8 from J; bases not matched to a gene: 9. DNA for the CDR3: TGCAGCGTTGAACCACGGACAGGGGATGGCGGCTACACCTTC. This translates into CSVEPRTGDGGYTF.

V is TRBV7-3 and J is TRBJ2-2; 10 bases are shared with TRBD1. CDR1 and CDR2 (germline): SGHTA, FQGTGA. The CDR3 consists of 15 residues. The V segment lost 5 bases and the J segment 3 bases; nucleotides outside the gene matches: 3. CDR3 nucleotides: TGTGCCAGCAGCCGGGACAGGGGAGACACCGGGGAGCTGTTTTTT. Translated: CASSRDRGDTGELFF.

The count of this clone is one. The rearrangement links TRBV14 to TRBJ2-7; D gene ambiguous. The germline CDR1 and CDR2 sequences are SGHDN and FVKESK. CDR3 length equals 11 residues. Trimming took 2 bases from V and 6 from J, leaving 5 bases between them. This CDR3 reads CASSQRSEQYF. CDR3 nucleotide sequence: TGTGCCAGCAGCCAACGGTCCGAGCAGTACTTC.

The rearrangement uses TRBV7-2 and TRBJ1-2, with TRBD1 matching over 7 bases. CDR1 and CDR2 (germline): SGHTA, FQGNSA. The V and J ends lost 5 bases and 0 bases, in that order; junction bases with no gene match: 12. The CDR3 runs to 17 residues. The CDR3 DNA is TGTGCCAGCAGCCCCCGGGACAGCGGCCGCGCTAACTATGGCTACACCTTC. This translates into CASSPRDSGRANYGYTF.

V usage is TRBV9 and J usage is TRBJ1-2; D uncertain. Germline values: CDR1 SGDLS, CDR2 YYNGEE. The CDR3 consists of 12 residues. Trimming pared 0 bases from V and 5 bases from J, leaving 5 bases between. CDR3 coding DNA: TGTGCCAGCAGCGTAGACGGGTATGGCTACACCTTC. Protein product: CASSVDGYGYTF. The full variable domain, rest sourced from reference TRBV9 and TRBJ1-2, is DSGVTQTPKHLITATGQRVTLRCSPRSGDLSVYWYQQSLDQGLQFLIQYYNGEERAKGNILERFSAQQFPDLHSELNLSSLELGDSALYFCASSVDGYGYTFGSGTRLTVV.

This chain connects TRBV7-2 to TRBJ2-1; 7 nucleotides agree with TRBD1. V trimming: 1 base; J trimming: 4 bases; junction bases outside the gene matches: 4. Germline V CDR1 and CDR2: SGHTA, FQGNSA. The CDR3 covers 15 residues. The CDR3 spells CASSLDRGPYNEQFF. The CDR3 DNA is TGTGCCAGCAGCTTAGACAGGGGCCCGTACAATGAGCAGTTCTTC.